This TCR beta chain was recorded in a study of blood T cell repertoires in COVID-19. Study background: Both acute and convalescent COVID-19 samples were obtained from the United States, Italy and Spain. From T cells, B-cell-depleted T cells, or PBMCs came the material, which was cDNA or gDNA.

Methods used by the authors: Estimated nucleated cell counts came from reference gene primer amplification. The protocol was immunoSEQ multiplex PCR, while the TCRdb copy is restricted to in-frame clones and leaves out a portion. That table gives V, J and clone size, and the DNA gave D and trimming. The sample contains some 190,000 clones, about 85% of which appear only once. Patients in Seattle were enrolled during active infection, then followed longitudinally. Germline loops: CDR1 MNHEY, CDR2 SVGAGI. CDR3 length equals 14 residues. Trimming took 10 bases from V and 4 from J, leaving 19 bases between them.

Sample: peripheral blood. V usage is TRBV6-5 and J usage is TRBJ1-1; D uncertain. The TCR originated in a man older than 75 with COVID-19, enrolled during active disease. CDR3: CATYNRPGGTEAFF. CDR3 sequence (DNA): TGTGCCACCTATAACAGACCGGGAGGCACTGAAGCTTTCTTT.